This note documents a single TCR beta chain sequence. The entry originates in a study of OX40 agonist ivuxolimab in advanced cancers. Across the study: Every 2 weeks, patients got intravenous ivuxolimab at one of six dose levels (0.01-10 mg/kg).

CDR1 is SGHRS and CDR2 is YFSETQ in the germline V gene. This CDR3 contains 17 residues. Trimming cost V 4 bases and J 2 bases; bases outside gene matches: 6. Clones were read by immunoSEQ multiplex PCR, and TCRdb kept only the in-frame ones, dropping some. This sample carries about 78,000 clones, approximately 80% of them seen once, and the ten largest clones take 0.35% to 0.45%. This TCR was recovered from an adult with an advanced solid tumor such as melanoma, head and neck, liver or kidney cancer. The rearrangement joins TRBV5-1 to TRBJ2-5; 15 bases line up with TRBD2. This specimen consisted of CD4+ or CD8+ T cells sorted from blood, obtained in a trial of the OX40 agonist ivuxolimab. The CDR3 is CASSMGLAGGGQETQYF. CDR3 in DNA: TGCGCCAGCAGCATGGGACTAGCGGGGGGTGGACAAGAGACCCAGTACTTC.